The 9 T cell receptor beta chains in this list originate from one sample, sequenced in a study of blood T cell repertoires in COVID-19 (dated by TCRdb to 2020 to 2022). To prepare the library, the immunoSEQ multiplex PCR assay was applied. TCRdb took over this immuneACCESS table, retaining in-frame rearrangements with V and J assigned. Such tables are incomplete; in checked studies, under half of the missing clones stem from an unresolved V gene, and the remainder is unexplained. This sample has about 200,000 clones in its table, and 70% to 90% of those were observed once. Around 17% of the sample rests with the top ten. Source material: peripheral blood. These receptors all come from a man aged 50-59 years with COVID-19, enrolled during active disease.

This rearrangement joins TRBV7-9 to TRBJ2-1; weak D call: TRBD2 (5 bases). CDR3 length: 17 residues. V lost 1 base and J 8 bases, leaving 21 bases between the germline ends. Germline loops: CDR1 SEHNR, CDR2 FQNEAQ (reference sequence). The CDR3 sequence is CASSLVSVGRFNYEQFF. The CDR3 DNA follows: TGTGCCAGCAGCTTAGTTTCGGTTGGGAGATTTAACTATGAGCAGTTCTTC.

CDR3 sequence reads: CASSPDSDSSYNSPLHF. The CDR3, as DNA: TGTGCCAGCAGCCCCGACTCCGACAGCTCCTATAATTCACCCCTCCACTTT. The chain carries TRBV7-2 and TRBJ1-6, with D perhaps matching TRBD1 (5 bases). The CDR3 totals 17 residues. Germline V CDR1 and CDR2: SGHTA, FQGNSA. Trimming took 5 bases from V and 0 from J, leaving 14 bases between them. Combining the CDR3 with reference TRBV7-2 and TRBJ1-6 gives the whole variable domain GAGVSQSPSNKVTEKGKDVELRCDPISGHTALYWYRQSLGQGLEFLIYFQGNSAPDKSGLPSDRFSAERTGGSVSTLTIQRTQQEDSAVYLCASSPDSDSSYNSPLHFGNGTRLTVT.

This clone was seen more than once but under ten times. The rearrangement links TRBV25-1 to TRBJ1-6; TRBD1 is a possible D gene (6 bases). This CDR3 is built from 10 residues. Germline assignment: CDR1 MGHDK and CDR2 SYGVNS. V gave up 4 bases and J gave up 16 bases, with 8 bases separating them. The CDR3 sequence is CASSGGGLHF. In DNA form, the CDR3 reads TGTGCCAGCAGTGGAGGGGGTCTCCACTTT.

The chain joins TRBV10-2 to TRBJ2-7, with a weak D call TRBD1 (5 bases). V lost 7 bases, J lost 2 bases, and 9 bases lay in between. CDR1 and CDR2 (germline): WSHSY, SAAADI. CDR3 length: 12 residues. In nucleotides, the CDR3 is TGCGCCAGCACCGACAGAACCTACGAGCAGTACTTC. Translating gives CASTDRTYEQYF.

J is TRBJ2-5 and V is TRBV6-5; D might be TRBD1 (5 bases). The CDR3 covers 14 residues. CDR1 and CDR2 from the germline V gene are MNHEY and SVGAGI. Trimming shortened V by 4 bases and J by 4 bases, and 13 bases separated the two germline ends. CDR3 sequence: CASSSRAHGETQYF. CDR3 DNA sequence: TGTGCCAGCAGTTCCAGGGCCCACGGAGAGACCCAGTACTTC.

In its sample, this clone was seen once. This sequence joins TRBV6-4 and TRBJ2-2; 14 bases are a match to TRBD2. This CDR3 spans 19 amino acids. V lost 6 bases, J lost 5 bases, and 14 bases stayed unmatched. CDR1 and CDR2 (germline): MRHNA, SNTAGT. CDR3 in DNA: TGTGCCAGCAGGGGAAGGACTAGCGGGGGGCTCTTTAGGACCGGGGAGCTGTTTTTT. This translates into CASRGRTSGGLFRTGELFF.

V usage is TRBV5-1 and J usage is TRBJ2-1; the match to TRBD1 covers 11 bases. This CDR3 has 15 residues. Trimming at V came to 6 bases and at J to 5 bases, leaving 7 bases not matched to a gene. Germline V gives CDR1 SGHRS, CDR2 YFSETQ. The CDR3: CASTQGQGGHNEQFF. The CDR3 DNA is TGCGCCAGCACGCAGGGACAGGGGGGACACAATGAGCAGTTCTTC.

The rearrangement links TRBV14 to TRBJ1-1; no firm D call. CDR3 length: 15 amino acids. Germline V CDR1 and CDR2: SGHDN, FVKESK. V was shortened by 5 bases and J by 4 bases, with 17 bases between the two germline ends. The CDR3 nucleotides are TGTGCCAGCAGCAAAGCGGAGGGCGTTGGCACTGAAGCTTTCTTT. It translates to CASSKAEGVGTEAFF. The full variable domain, its missing parts supplied by reference TRBV14 and TRBJ1-1, is EAGVTQFPSHSVIEKGQTVTLRCDPISGHDNLYWYRRVMGKEIKFLLHFVKESKQDESGMPNNRFLAERTGGTYSTLKVQPAELEDSGVYFCASSKAEGVGTEAFFGQGTRLTVV.

The chain carries TRBV9 and TRBJ1-1; a weak D match, TRBD1 (6 bases). CDR3 length: 13 residues. With 3 bases removed from V and 1 base from J, the gap between germline ends came to 7 bases. Germline assignment: CDR1 SGDLS and CDR2 YYNGEE. The CDR3 coding sequence is TGTGCCAGCAGCGCCAGGGGGAACACTGAAGCTTTCTTT. It translates to CASSARGNTEAFF.